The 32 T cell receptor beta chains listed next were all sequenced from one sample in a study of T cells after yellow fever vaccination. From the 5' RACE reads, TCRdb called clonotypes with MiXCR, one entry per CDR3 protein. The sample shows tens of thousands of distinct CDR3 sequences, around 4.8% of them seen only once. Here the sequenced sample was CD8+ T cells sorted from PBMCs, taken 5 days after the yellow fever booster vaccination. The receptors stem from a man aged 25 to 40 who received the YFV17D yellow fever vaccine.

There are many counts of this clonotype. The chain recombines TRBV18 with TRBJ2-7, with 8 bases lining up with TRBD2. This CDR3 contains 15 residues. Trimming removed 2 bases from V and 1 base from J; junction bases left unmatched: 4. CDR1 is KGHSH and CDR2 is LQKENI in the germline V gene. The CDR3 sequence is CASSPEASGSYEQYF. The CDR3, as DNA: TGTGCCAGCTCACCAGAAGCTAGCGGGTCCTACGAGCAGTACTTC.

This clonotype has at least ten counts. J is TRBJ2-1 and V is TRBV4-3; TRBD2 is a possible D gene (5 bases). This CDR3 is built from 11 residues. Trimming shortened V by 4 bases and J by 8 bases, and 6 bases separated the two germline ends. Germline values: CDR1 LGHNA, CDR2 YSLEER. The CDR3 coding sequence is TGCGCCAGCAGCCTCGGGGATGAGCAGTTCTTC. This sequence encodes CASSLGDEQFF.

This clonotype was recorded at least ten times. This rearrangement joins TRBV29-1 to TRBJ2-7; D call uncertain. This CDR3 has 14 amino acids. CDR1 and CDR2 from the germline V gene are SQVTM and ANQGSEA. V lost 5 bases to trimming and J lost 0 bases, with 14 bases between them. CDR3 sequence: CSVQDGTSSYEQYF. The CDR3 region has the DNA TGCAGCGTTCAGGACGGAACCAGCTCCTACGAGCAGTACTTC.

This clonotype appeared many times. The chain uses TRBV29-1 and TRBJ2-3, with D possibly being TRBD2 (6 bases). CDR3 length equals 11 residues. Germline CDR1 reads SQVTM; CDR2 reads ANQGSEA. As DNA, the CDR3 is TGCGCGACACGGGAGTTAGATACGCAGTATTTT. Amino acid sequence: CATRELDTQYF.

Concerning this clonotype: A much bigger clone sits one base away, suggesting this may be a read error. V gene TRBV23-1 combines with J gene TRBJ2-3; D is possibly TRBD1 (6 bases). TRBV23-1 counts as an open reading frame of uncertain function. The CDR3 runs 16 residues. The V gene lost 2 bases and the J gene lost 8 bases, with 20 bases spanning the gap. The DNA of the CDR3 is TGCGCCAGCAGTCAACCCCCCCACAGGGATGGACGTACGCAGTATTTT. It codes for CASSQPPHRDGRTQYF.

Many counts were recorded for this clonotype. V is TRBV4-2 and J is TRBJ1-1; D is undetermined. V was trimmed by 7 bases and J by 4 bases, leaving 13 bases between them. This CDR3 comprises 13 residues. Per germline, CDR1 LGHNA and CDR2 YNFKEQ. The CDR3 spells CASIRGWSTEAFF. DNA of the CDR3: TGTGCCAGCATTAGAGGGTGGAGCACTGAAGCTTTCTTT.

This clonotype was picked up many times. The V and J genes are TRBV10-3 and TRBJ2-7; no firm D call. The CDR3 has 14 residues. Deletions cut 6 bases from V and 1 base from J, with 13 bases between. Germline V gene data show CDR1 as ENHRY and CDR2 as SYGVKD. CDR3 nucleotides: TGTGCCATCAGGGAAGATACGGGTTCCTACGAGCAGTACTTC. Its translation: CAIREDTGSYEQYF.

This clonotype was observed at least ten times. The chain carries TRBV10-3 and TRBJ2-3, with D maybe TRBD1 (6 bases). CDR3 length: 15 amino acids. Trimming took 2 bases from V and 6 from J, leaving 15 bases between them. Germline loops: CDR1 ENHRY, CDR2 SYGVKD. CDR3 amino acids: CAISEPDRGWDTQYF. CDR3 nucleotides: TGTGCCATCAGTGAGCCGGACAGAGGGTGGGATACGCAGTATTTT.

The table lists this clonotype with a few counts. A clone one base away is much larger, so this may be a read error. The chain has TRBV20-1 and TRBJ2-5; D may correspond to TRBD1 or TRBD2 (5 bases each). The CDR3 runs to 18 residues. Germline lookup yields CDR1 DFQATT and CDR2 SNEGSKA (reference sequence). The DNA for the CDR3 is TGCTGTGCTAGAGATCAGGGCACAGGACTCATACTCCAAGAGACCCAGTACTTC. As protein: CCARDQGTGLILQETQYF.

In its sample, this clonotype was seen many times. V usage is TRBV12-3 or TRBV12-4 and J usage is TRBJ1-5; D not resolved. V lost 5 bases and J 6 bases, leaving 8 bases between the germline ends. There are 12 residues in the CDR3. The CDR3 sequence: CASSQYGQPQHF. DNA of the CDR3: TGTGCCAGCAGTCAGTACGGTCAGCCCCAGCATTTT.

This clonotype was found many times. CDR3 bases: TGTGCCAGCAGCAAACTAGCGGGAGATGGTTACAATGAGCAGTTCTTC. It codes for CASSKLAGDGYNEQFF. The V gene is TRBV28, the J gene TRBJ2-1, with 11 nucleotides matching TRBD2. The CDR3 is made up of 16 amino acids. With 6 bases clipped from V and 4 bases from J, the junction kept 8 bases outside the gene matches. CDR1 and CDR2 from the germline V gene are MDHEN and SYDVKM.

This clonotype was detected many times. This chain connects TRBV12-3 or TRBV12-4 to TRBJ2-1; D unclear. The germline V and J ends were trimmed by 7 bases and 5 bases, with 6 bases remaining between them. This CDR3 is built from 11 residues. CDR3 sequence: CASTLDNEQFF. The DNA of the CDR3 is TGTGCCAGCACCCTAGACAATGAGCAGTTCTTC.

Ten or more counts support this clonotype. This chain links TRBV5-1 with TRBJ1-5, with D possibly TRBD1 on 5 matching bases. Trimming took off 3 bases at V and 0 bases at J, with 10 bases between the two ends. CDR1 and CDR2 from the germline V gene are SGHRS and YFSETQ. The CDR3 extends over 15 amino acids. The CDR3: CASSWGDSSNQPQHF. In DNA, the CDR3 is TGCGCCAGCAGCTGGGGCGACAGTAGCAATCAGCCCCAGCATTTT.

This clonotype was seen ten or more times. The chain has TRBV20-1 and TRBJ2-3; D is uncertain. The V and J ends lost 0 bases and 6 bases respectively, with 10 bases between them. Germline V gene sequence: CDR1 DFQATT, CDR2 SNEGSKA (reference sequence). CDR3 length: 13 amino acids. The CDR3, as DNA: TGCAGTGCTAGAGATAGTATAAGGGATACGCAGTATTTT. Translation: CSARDSIRDTQYF.

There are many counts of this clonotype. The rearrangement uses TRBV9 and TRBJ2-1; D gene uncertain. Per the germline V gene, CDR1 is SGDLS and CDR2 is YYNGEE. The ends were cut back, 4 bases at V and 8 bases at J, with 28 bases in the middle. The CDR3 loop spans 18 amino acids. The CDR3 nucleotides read TGTGCCAGCAGCCCGAGATCGACCAGTTTACCTAGGATCGATGAGCAGTTCTTC. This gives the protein CASSPRSTSLPRIDEQFF.

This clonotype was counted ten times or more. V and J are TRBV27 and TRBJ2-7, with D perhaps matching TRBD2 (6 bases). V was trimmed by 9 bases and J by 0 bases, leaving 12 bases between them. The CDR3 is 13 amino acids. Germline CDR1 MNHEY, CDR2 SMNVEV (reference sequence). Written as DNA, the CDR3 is TGTGCCAGTTCCGCCGGGGGCTCCTACGAGCAGTACTTC. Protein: CASSAGGSYEQYF.

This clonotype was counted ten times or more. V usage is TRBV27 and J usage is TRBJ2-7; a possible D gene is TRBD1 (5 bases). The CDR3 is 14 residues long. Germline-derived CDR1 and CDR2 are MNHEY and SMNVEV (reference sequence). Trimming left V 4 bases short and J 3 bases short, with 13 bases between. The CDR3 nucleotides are TGTGCCAGCAGTTCCCTTCGACAGATCTACGAGCAGTACTTC. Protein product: CASSSLRQIYEQYF.

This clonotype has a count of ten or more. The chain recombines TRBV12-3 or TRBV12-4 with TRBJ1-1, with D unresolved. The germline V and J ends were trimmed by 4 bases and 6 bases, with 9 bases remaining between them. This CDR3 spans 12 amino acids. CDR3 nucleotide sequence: TGTGCCAGCAGTTCGATTTTAGCTGAAGCTTTCTTT. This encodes CASSSILAEAFF.

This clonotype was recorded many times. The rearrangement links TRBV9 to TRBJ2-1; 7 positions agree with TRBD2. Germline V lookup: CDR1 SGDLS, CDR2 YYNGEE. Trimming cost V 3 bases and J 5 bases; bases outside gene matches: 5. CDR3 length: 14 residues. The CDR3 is CASSGGGGDNEQFF. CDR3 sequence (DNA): TGTGCCAGCAGCGGGGGTGGGGGGGACAATGAGCAGTTCTTC. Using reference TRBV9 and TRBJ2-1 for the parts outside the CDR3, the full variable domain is DSGVTQTPKHLITATGQRVTLRCSPRSGDLSVYWYQQSLDQGLQFLIQYYNGEERAKGNILERFSAQQFPDLHSELNLSSLELGDSALYFCASSGGGGDNEQFFGPGTRLTVL.

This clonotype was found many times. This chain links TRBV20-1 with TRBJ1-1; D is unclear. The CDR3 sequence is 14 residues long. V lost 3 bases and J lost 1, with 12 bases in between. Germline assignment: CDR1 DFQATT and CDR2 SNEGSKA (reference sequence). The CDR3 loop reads CSASEASKNTEAFF. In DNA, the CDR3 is TGCAGTGCTAGTGAGGCGAGTAAGAACACTGAAGCTTTCTTT.

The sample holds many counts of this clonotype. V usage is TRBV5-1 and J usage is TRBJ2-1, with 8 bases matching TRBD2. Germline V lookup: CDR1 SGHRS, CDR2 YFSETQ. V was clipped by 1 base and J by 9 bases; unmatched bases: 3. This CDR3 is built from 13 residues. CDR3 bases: TGCGCCAGCAGCTTGTATAGCGGGGCTGAGCAGTTCTTC. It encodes CASSLYSGAEQFF.

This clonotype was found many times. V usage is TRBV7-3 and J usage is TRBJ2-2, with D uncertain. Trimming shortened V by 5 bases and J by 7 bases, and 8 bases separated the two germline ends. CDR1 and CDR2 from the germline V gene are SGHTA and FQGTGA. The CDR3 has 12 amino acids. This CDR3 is CASSIFNGELFF. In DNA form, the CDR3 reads TGTGCCAGCAGCATTTTTAACGGGGAGCTGTTTTTT.

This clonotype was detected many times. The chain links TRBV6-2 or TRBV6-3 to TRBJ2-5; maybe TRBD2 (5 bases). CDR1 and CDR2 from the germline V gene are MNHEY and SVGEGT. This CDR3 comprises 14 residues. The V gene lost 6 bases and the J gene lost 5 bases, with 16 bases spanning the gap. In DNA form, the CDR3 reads TGTGCCAGCAGGCCCGTGGAGGCGAGGGAGACCCAGTACTTC. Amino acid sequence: CASRPVEARETQYF.

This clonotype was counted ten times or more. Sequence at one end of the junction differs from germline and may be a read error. The CDR3 region has the DNA TGCGCCAGCACTCAAAGGGGAGCACGGAACTTT. Translating it yields CASTQRGARNF. V is TRBV10-2 and J is TRBJ1-1, with a possible D match to TRBD1 (5 bases). The CDR3 contains 11 residues. Germline CDR1 is WSHSY and CDR2 is SAAADI.

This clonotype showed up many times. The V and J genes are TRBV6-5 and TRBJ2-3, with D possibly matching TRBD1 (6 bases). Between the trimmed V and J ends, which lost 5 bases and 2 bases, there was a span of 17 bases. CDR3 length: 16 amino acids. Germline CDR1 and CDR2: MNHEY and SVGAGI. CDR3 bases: TGTGCCAGCAGTACTTGGACAGACCTTAACACAGATACGCAGTATTTT. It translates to CASSTWTDLNTDTQYF.

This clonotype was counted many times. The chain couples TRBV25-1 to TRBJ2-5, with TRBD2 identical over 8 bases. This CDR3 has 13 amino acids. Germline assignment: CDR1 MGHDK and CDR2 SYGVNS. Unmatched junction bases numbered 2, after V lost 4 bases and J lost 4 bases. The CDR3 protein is CASSAGGIETQYF. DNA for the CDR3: TGTGCCAGCAGTGCGGGGGGGATAGAGACCCAGTACTTC.

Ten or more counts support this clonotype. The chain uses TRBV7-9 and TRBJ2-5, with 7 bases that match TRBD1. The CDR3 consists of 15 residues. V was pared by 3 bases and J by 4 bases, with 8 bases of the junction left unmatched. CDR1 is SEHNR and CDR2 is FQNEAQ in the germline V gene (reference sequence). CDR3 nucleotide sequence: TGTGCCAGCAGCTTTCCATCGACAGGGTTAGAGACCCAGTACTTC. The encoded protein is CASSFPSTGLETQYF.

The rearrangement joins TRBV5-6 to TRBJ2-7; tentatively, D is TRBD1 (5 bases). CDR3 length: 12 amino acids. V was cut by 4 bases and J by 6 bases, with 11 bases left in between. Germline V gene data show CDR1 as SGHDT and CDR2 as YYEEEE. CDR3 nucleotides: TGTGCCAGCAGCCCAGGGTTGGGCGAGCAGTACTTC. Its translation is CASSPGLGEQYF.

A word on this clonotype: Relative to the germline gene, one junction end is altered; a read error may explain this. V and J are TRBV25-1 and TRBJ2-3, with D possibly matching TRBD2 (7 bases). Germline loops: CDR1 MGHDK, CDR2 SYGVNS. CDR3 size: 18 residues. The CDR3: CVSTTLRRGRGPADTQYF. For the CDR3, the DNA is TGTGTCAGCACCACCCTCCGCCGCGGGCGGGGGCCGGCAGATACGCAGTATTTT.

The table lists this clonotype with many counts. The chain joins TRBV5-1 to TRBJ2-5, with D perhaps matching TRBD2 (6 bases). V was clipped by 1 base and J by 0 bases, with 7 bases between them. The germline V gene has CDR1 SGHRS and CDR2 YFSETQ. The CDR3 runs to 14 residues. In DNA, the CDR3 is TGCGCCAGCAGCTTGATAGCGGACCAAGAGACCCAGTACTTC. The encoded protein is CASSLIADQETQYF.

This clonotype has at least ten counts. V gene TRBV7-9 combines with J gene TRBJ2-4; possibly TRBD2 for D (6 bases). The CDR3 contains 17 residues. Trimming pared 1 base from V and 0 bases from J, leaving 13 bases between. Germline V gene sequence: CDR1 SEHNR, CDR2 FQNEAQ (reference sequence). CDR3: CASSLGALASAKNIQYF. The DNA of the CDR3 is TGTGCCAGCAGCTTAGGAGCCCTAGCGTCAGCCAAAAACATTCAGTACTTC.

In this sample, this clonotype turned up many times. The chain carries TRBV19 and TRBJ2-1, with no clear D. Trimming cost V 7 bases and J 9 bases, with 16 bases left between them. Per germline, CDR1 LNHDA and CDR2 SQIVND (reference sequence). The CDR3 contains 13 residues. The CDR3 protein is CASNNLGQGEQFF. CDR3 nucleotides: TGTGCCAGTAACAACCTAGGGCAAGGTGAGCAGTTCTTC.